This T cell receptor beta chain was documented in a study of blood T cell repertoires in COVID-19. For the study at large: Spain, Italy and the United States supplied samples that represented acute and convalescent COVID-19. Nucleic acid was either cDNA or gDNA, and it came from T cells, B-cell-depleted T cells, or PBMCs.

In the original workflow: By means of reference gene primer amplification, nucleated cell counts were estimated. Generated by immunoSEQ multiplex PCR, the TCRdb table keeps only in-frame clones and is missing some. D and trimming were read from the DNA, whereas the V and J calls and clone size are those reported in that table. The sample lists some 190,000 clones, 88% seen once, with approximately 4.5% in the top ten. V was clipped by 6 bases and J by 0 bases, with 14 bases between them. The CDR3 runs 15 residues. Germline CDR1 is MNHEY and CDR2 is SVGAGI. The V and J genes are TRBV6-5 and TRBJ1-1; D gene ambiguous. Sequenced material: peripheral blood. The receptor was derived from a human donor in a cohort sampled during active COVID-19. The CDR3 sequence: CASRWAPHMNTEAFF. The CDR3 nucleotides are TGTGCCAGCAGATGGGCACCACACATGAACACTGAAGCTTTCTTT.